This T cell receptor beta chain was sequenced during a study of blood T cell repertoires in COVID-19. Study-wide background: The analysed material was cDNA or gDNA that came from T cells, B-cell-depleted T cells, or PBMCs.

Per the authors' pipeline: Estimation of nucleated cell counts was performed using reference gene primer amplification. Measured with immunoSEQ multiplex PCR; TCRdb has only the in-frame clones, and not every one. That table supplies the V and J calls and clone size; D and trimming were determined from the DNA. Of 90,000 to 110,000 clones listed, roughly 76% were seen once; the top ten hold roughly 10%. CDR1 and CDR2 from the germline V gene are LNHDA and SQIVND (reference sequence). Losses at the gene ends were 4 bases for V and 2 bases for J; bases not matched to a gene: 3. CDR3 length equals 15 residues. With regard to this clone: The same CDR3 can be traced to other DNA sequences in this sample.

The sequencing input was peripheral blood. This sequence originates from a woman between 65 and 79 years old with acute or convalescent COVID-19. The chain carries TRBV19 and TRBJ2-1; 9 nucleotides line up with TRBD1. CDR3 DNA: TGTGCCAGTAGTAGGACAGGGGAGCCCTACAATGAGCAGTTCTTC. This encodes CASSRTGEPYNEQFF. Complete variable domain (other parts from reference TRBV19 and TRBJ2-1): DGGITQSPKYLFRKEGQNVTLSCEQNLNHDAMYWYRQDPGQGLRLIYYSQIVNDFQKGDIAEGYSVSREKKESFPLTVTSAQKNPTAFYLCASSRTGEPYNEQFFGPGTRLTVL.